Shown below are 7 T cell receptor beta chains from a single sample sequenced in a study of post-analysis software for immune sequencing data. Study-level findings and limits: TRBV5-6, TRBV5-1 and TRBV20-1 belonged to a set of about five TRBV segments that were more frequent in patients than controls.

These TCRs' antigens remain unknown. Prepared TCR beta cDNA libraries contained unique molecular identifiers. TCRdb processed the PCR reads anew with MiXCR; each CDR3 protein has one entry. The sample lists roughly 620,000 distinct CDR3 sequences, about 40% seen once, with about 1.8% in the top ten. Sequences were obtained from blood. Receptor source: a girl between 10 and 17 years old with multiple sclerosis.

The chain joins TRBV5-6 to TRBJ2-3, with 12 bases identical to TRBD2. Trimming removed 4 bases from V and 4 bases from J; junction bases left unmatched: 7. This CDR3 has 16 amino acids. Germline-derived CDR1 and CDR2 are SGHDT and YYEEEE. The CDR3 bases are TGTGCCAGCAGCCCACGACTAGCGGGGGTGGCAGATACGCAGTATTTT. Its translation: CASSPRLAGVADTQYF.

V usage is TRBV20-1 and J usage is TRBJ2-1, with TRBD2 matching over 10 bases. The germline gives CDR1 DFQATT, CDR2 SNEGSKA (reference sequence). The CDR3 loop spans 15 amino acids. J lost 0 bases, V lost 5 bases, and 4 bases had no gene match. The DNA of the CDR3 is TGCAGTGCTCACCTAGCGGGAGCCTCCTACAATGAGCAGTTCTTC. It specifies CSAHLAGASYNEQFF.

This clonotype was found a few times. J is TRBJ2-5 and V is TRBV5-1; a possible D gene is TRBD2 (5 bases). CDR1 is SGHRS, CDR2 YFSETQ, per germline. This CDR3 region has 14 residues. Deletions cut 4 bases from V and 5 bases from J, with 15 bases between. The CDR3 sequence is CASSTFRGRETQYF. In DNA, the CDR3 is TGCGCCAGCAGCACCTTCCGGGGTCGGGAGACCCAGTACTTC.

This clonotype was observed once. The rearrangement links TRBV6-6 to TRBJ1-2; D uncertain. There are 11 residues in the CDR3. Between the trimmed V and J ends, which lost 11 bases and 7 bases, there was a span of 14 bases. The V gene's germline CDR1 is MNHNY and CDR2 SVGAGI (reference sequence). As DNA, the CDR3 is TGTGCCTGCACACGGGCGGCTGGCTACACCTTC. Translating gives CACTRAAGYTF.

The sample holds a few counts of this clonotype. This chain uses TRBV12-3 or TRBV12-4 with TRBJ1-5, with D tentatively TRBD1 (5 bases). This CDR3 comprises 16 residues. Trimming shortened V by 5 bases and J by 1 base, and 15 bases separated the two germline ends. The CDR3 loop reads CASSPRGLRSNQPQHF. The CDR3 DNA follows: TGTGCCAGCAGTCCCCGGGGCTTGAGGAGCAATCAGCCCCAGCATTTT.

The chain links TRBV6-1 to TRBJ2-1, with TRBD2 matching 9 bases. Trimming cost V 3 bases and J 7 bases; bases outside gene matches: 7. Germline CDR1 and CDR2: MNHNS and SASEGT. This CDR3 region has 15 residues. CDR3 sequence: CASSDLAGGENEQFF. The CDR3, as DNA: TGTGCCAGCAGTGACCTCGCGGGGGGGGAGAATGAGCAGTTCTTC.

The CDR3 reads CASSAGTGGQPQHF. The CDR3 DNA follows: TGCGCCAGCAGCGCCGGGACAGGGGGTCAGCCCCAGCATTTT. The chain carries TRBV5-1 and TRBJ1-5, with TRBD1 identical over 11 bases. V gave up 4 bases and J gave up 6 bases; unmatched junction bases: 3. Germline CDR1 SGHRS, CDR2 YFSETQ. This CDR3 has 14 residues.